This TCR beta chain was profiled in a study of early T cells in non-severe SARS-CoV-2 infection. Study-wide context: Chains from this unsorted whole-blood bulk RNA could not be paired.

Comments on this clonotype: Antigen: not known.

Unique molecular identifiers (one per individual cDNA molecule) were attached. TCRdb itself ran the 5' RACE reads through MiXCR, one entry per CDR3 protein. The table has 45,000 to 60,000 distinct CDR3 sequences, 9.3% seen once; the top ten hold under 25%. Overall study results and limits: Reliance on VDJdb matching favored anti-spike CD8 responses; private and CD4 specificities were missed.

The sequencing input was whole blood. The receptor was isolated from an adult who was a healthcare worker with PCR-confirmed SARS-CoV-2 infection or an uninfected control (not recorded which).

The CDR3 reads CSVHLREDPTNEKLFF. CDR3 nucleotides: TGCAGCGTTCACCTACGAGAAGATCCAACTAATGAAAAACTGTTTTTT. The rearrangement uses TRBV29-1 and TRBJ1-4; no clear D. Per the germline V gene, CDR1 is SQVTM and CDR2 is ANQGSEA. The CDR3 contains 16 residues. V was clipped by 5 bases and J by 0 bases, with 16 bases between them.